The TCR beta chain under discussion was sequenced for a study of blood T cell repertoires in COVID-19. At the level of the study: Some COVID-19 samples were acute and others convalescent; all came from the United States, Italy and Spain.

From germline, CDR1 is GTSNPN and CDR2 SVGIG (reference sequence). V shed 4 bases, J shed 5 bases, and the junction held 4 bases outside the gene matches. The CDR3 is made up of 13 amino acids. This clone has a handful of counts. The data were produced by immunoSEQ multiplex PCR, yet TCRdb's version contains in-frame clones alone and is incomplete. The sample records about 330,000 clones, 65% to 85% being singletons. The chain links TRBV30 to TRBJ2-5, with 10 nucleotides matching TRBD2. The sequence was collected from a woman between 45 and 65 years old with acute or convalescent COVID-19. The sample comprised peripheral blood. CDR3 protein: CAWTSGSGETQYF. Here the CDR3 DNA reads TGTGCCTGGACTAGCGGGAGCGGTGAGACCCAGTACTTC.